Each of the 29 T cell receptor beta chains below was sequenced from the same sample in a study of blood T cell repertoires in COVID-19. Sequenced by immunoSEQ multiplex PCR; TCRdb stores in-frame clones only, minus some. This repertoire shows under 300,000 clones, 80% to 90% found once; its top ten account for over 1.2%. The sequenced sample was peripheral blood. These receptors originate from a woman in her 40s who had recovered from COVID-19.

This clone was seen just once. The chain's CDR3 is CASSDTSGTETQYF. The CDR3 region has the DNA TGTGCCAGCAGCGACACTAGCGGGACAGAGACCCAGTACTTC. The chain uses TRBV5-5 and TRBJ2-5, with 10 bases lining up with TRBD2. The CDR3 runs 14 residues. The V gene's germline CDR1 is SGHKS and CDR2 YYEKEE (reference sequence). V gave up 4 bases and J gave up 4 bases; unmatched junction bases: 4. The variable domain in full, with the rest retrieved from reference TRBV5-5 and TRBJ2-5, is DAGVTQSPTHLIKTRGQQVTLRCSPISGHKSVSWYQQVLGQGPQFIFQYYEKEERGRGNFPDRFSARQFPNYSSELNVNALLLGDSALYLCASSDTSGTETQYFGPGTRLLVL.

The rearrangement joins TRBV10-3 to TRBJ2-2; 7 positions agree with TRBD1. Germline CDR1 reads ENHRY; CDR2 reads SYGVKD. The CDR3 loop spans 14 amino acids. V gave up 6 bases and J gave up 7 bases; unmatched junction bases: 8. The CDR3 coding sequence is TGTGCCATCAGCCAAAGACAGGGTGGCGGGGAGCTGTTTTTT. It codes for CAISQRQGGGELFF.

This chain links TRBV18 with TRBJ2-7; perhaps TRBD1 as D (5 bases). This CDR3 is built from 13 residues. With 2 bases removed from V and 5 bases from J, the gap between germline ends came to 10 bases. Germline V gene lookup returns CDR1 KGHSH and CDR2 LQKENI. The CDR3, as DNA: TGTGCCAGCTCACCAGTTGTAGGGGACGAGCAGTACTTC. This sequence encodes CASSPVVGDEQYF.

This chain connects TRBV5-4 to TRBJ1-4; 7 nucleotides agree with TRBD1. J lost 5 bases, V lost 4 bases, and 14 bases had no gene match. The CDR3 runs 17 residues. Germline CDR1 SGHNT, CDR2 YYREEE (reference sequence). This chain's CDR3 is CASSDLGFGTENEKLFF. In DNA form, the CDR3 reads TGTGCCAGCAGCGACCTAGGTTTTGGGACAGAGAATGAAAAACTGTTTTTT. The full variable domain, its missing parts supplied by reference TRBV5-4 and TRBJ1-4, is ETGVTQSPTHLIKTRGQQVTLRCSSQSGHNTVSWYQQALGQGPQFIFQYYREEENGRGNFPPRFSGLQFPNYSSELNVNALELDDSALYLCASSDLGFGTENEKLFFGSGTQLSVL.

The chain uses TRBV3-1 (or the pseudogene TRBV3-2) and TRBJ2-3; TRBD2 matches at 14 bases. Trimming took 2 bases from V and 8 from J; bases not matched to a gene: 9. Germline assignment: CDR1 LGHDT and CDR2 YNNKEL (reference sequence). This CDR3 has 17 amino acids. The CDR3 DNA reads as TGTGCCAGCAGCCAAACCACGGGACTAGCGGGGGCCTCTACGCAGTATTTT. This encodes CASSQTTGLAGASTQYF.

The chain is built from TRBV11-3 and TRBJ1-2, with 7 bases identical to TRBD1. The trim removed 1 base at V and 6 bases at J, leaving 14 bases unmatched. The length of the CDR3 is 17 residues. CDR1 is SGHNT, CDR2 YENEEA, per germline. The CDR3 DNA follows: TGTGCCAGCAGCTTAGTATTGGCGACAGGGTCTAATGATGGCTACACCTTC. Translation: CASSLVLATGSNDGYTF.

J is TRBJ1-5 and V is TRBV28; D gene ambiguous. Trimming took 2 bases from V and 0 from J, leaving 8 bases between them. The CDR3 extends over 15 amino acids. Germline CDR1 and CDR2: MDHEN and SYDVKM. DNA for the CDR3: TGTGCCAGCAGTTTAACAGATTTTAGCAATCAGCCCCAGCATTTT. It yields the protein CASSLTDFSNQPQHF.

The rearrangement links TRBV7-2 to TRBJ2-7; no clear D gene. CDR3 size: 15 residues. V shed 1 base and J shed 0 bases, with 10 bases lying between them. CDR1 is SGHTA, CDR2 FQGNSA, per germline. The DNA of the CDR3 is TGTGCCAGCAGCTTAGGGCCAGTTTCCTCCTACGAGCAGTACTTC. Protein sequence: CASSLGPVSSYEQYF.

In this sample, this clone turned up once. The CDR3 nucleotides are TGTGCCAGCAGTCTACTACAGGGGTTCCCCGGGGAGCTGTTTTTT. This translates into CASSLLQGFPGELFF. This chain uses TRBV28 with TRBJ2-2, with 7 bases aligning to TRBD1. The CDR3 runs 15 residues. Unmatched junction bases numbered 9, after V lost 5 bases and J lost 6 bases. Germline CDR1 MDHEN, CDR2 SYDVKM.

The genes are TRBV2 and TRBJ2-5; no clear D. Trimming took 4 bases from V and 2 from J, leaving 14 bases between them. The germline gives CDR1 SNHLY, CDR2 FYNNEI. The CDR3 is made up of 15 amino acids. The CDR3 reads CASSVGRNQQETQYF. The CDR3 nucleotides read TGTGCCAGCAGTGTTGGTAGAAACCAACAAGAGACCCAGTACTTC.

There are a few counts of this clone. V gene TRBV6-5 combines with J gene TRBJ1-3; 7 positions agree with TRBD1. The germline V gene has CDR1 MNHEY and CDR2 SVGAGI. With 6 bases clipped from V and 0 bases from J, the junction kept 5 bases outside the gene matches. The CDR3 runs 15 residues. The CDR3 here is CASRMGQHSGNTIYF. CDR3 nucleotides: TGTGCCAGCAGGATGGGACAGCACTCTGGAAACACCATATATTTT.

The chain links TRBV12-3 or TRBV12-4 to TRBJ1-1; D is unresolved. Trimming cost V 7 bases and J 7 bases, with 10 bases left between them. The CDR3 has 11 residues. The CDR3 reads CASIELGEAFF. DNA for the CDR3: TGTGCCAGCATCGAACTCGGTGAAGCTTTCTTT.

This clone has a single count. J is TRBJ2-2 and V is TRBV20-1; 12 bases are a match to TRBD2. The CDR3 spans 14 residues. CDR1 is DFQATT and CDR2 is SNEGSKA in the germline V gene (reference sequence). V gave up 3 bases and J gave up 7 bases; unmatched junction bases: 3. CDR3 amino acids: CSASLAGGHGELFF. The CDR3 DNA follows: TGCAGTGCTAGTCTAGCGGGGGGGCACGGGGAGCTGTTTTTT.

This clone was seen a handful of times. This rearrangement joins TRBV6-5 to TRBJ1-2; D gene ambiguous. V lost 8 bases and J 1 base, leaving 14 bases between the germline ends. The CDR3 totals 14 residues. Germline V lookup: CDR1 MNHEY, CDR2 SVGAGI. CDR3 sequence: CASREINLNYGYTF. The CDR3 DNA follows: TGTGCCAGCCGGGAAATTAACCTTAACTATGGCTACACCTTC.

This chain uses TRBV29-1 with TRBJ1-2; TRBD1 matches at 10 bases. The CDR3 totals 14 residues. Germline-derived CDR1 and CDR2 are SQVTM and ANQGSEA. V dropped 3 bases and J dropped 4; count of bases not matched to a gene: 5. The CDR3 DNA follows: TGCAGCGTTGAGGGGGACAGGGGTAGCTATGGCTACACCTTC. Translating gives CSVEGDRGSYGYTF.

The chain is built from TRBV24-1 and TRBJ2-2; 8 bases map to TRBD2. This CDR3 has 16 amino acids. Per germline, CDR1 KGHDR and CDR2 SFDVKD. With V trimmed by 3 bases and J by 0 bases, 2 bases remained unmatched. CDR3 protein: CATSDPGRANTGELFF. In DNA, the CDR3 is TGTGCCACCAGTGATCCCGGGAGGGCGAACACCGGGGAGCTGTTTTTT.

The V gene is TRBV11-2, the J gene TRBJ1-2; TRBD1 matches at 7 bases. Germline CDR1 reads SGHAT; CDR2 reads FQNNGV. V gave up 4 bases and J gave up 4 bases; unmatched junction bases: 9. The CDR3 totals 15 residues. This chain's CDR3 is CASSSSTGLGYGYTF. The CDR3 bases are TGTGCCAGCAGCTCCTCGACAGGGCTTGGCTATGGCTACACCTTC.

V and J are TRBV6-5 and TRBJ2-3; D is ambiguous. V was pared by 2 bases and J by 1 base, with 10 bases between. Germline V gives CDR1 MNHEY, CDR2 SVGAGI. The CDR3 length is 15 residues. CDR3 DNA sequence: TGTGCCAGCAGTTACACTCGTCTCGGCACAGATACGCAGTATTTT. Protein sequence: CASSYTRLGTDTQYF.

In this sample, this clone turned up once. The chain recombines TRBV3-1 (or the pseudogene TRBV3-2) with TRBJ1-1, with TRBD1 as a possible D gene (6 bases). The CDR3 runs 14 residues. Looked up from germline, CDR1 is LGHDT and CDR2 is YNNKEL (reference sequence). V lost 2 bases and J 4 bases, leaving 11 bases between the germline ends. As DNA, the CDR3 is TGTGCCAGCAGCCAACAGGGGTTGAGCACTGAAGCTTTCTTT. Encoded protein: CASSQQGLSTEAFF.

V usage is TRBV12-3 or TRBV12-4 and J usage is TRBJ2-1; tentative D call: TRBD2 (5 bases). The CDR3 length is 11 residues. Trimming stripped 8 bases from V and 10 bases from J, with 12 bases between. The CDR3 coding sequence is TGTGCCAGCGGGGAGCCGGGAGAGCAGTTCTTC. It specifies CASGEPGEQFF.

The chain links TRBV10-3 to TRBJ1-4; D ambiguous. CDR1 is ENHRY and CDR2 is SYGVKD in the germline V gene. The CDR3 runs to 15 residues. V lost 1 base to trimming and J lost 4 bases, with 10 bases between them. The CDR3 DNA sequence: TGTGCCATCAGTGAGTTGGCGGGGATTAATGAAAAACTGTTTTTT. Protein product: CAISELAGINEKLFF.

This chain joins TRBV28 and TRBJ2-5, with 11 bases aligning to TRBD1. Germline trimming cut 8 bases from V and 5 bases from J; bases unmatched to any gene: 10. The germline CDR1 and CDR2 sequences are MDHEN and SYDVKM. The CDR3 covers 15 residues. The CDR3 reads CASVGGQGARETQYF. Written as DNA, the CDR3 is TGTGCCAGCGTAGGAGGACAGGGGGCGAGGGAGACCCAGTACTTC.

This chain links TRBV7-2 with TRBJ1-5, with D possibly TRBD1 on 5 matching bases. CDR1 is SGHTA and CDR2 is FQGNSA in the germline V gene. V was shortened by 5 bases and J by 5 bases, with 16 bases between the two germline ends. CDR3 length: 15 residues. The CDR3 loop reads CASSQDISGYQPQHF. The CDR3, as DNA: TGTGCCAGCAGCCAGGACATTTCTGGGTATCAGCCCCAGCATTTT.

CDR3 sequence: CASSDDRSYGYTF. The DNA for the CDR3 is TGTGCCAGCAGTGATGACAGATCCTATGGCTACACCTTC. This sequence joins TRBV2 and TRBJ1-2, with a weak D call TRBD1 (5 bases). Germline V gene lookup returns CDR1 SNHLY and CDR2 FYNNEI. The CDR3 totals 13 residues. Trimming took 3 bases from V and 4 from J, leaving 9 bases between them.

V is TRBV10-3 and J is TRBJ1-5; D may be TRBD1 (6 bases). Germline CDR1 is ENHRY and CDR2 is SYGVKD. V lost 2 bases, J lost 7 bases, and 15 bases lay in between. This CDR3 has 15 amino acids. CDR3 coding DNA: TGTGCCATCAGTGAGACCGGGGGGCGCGGGCAGCCCCAGCATTTT. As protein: CAISETGGRGQPQHF.

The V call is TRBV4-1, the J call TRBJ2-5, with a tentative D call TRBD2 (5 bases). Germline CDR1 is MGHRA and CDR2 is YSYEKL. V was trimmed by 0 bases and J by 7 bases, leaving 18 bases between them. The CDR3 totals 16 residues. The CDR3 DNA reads TGCGCCAGCAGCCAAGAGCCCCCCCCATTCGCGGGGACCCAGTACTTC. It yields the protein CASSQEPPPFAGTQYF.

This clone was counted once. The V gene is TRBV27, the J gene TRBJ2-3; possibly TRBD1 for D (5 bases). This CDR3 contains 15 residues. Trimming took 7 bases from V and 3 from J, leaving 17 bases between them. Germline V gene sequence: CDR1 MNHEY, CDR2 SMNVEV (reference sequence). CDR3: CASKNGQGETDTQYF. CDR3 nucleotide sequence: TGTGCCAGCAAAAATGGGCAGGGTGAGACAGATACGCAGTATTTT.

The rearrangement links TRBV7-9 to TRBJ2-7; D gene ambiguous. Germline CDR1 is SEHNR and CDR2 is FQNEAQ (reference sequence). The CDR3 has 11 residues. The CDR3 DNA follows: TGTGCCAGCAGCTTAGAAGCGCACGTCGCAGTG. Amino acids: CASSLEAHVAV.

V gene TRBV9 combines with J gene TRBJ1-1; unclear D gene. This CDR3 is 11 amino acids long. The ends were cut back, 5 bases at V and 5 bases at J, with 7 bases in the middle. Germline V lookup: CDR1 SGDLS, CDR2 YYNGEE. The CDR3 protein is CASSPQTEAFF. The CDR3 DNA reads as TGTGCCAGCAGTCCCCAAACTGAAGCTTTCTTT.